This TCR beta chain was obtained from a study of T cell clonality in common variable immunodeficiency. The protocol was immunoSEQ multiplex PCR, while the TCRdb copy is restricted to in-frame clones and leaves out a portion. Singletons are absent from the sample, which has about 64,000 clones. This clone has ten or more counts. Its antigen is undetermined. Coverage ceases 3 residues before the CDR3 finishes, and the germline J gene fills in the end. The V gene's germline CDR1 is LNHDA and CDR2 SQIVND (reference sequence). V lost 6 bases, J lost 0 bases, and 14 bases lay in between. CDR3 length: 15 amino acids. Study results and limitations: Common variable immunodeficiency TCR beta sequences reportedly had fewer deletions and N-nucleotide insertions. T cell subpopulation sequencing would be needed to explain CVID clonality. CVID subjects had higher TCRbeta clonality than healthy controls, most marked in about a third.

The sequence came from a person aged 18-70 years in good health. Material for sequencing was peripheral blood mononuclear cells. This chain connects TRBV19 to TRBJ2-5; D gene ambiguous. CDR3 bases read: TGTGCCAGTAGCAAGACATGGGCGTACCAAGAGACC. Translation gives CASSKTWAYQET. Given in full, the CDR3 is CASSKTWAYQETQYF.